This T cell receptor beta chain was sequenced for a study of naive and memory T cell subsets. General study findings and limits: Between naive and memory subsets, TCR abundance power law exponents differed. Activation and differentiation may alter RNA-based TCR counts.

An equimolar mix of two oligonucleotides served as the beta constant-region primer for TRBC1 and TRBC2. Ligated cDNA was amplified by four rounds of PCR with nested alpha and beta constant-region primers and SP2. MiXCR, run by TCRdb on the UMI-ligation and nested PCR reads, gives a single entry per CDR3 protein. Among just over 80,000 distinct CDR3 sequences listed, about 8.2% were seen once. CMV status came from CD4+ IFNgamma after overnight CMV lysate stimulation. As concerns this clonotype: The target antigen is unknown.

The sequencing sample was made of naive CD8+ T cells from blood. This sequence originates from a human donor in good health.

The CDR3 reads CASSSHGQDKNTEAFF. CDR3 DNA: TGTGCCAGCAGCTCTCACGGACAGGACAAGAACACTGAAGCTTTCTTT. The rearrangement links TRBV7-2 to TRBJ1-1; 7 nucleotides line up with TRBD1. J lost 1 base, V lost 4 bases, and 9 bases had no gene match. The germline gives CDR1 SGHTA, CDR2 FQGNSA. There are 16 residues in the CDR3.